The entry that follows covers one T cell receptor (beta chain) sequence. Its antigen is unknown. Sequencing was performed with immunoSEQ multiplex PCR; in TCRdb, only in-frame clones are kept and a portion is missing. This table has around 76,000 clones, 75% to 85% appearing once. This entry belongs to a study of OX40 agonist ivuxolimab in advanced cancers. Findings of the study overall: Among some nonresponders, normalized T-cell clonal expansion was also low. Relative to CD4+ cells, CD8+ T cells on average had more expanded clones.

This CDR3 region has 18 residues. V usage is TRBV12-2 and J usage is TRBJ2-6; the tabulated D call, TRBD2, remains unverified against the DNA. TRBV12-2 is a pseudogene locus. The sequencing used CD4+ or CD8+ T cells sorted from blood, collected in a trial of the OX40 agonist ivuxolimab. The sequence derives from an adult with an advanced solid tumor such as melanoma, head and neck, liver or kidney cancer. The CDR3 reads CASRGQLPTQSRANVLTF. CDR3 nucleotide sequence: TGTGCAAGTCGCGGTCAACTACCCACACAAAGTCGGGCCAACGTCCTGACTTTC.